This note documents a single T cell receptor (beta chain) sequence. This record belongs to a study of blood T cell repertoires in COVID-19. The wider study: The United States, Italy and Spain supplied acute and convalescent COVID-19 samples. In each case, the material was cDNA or gDNA derived from T cells, B-cell-depleted T cells, or PBMCs.

Authors' data handling: Reference gene primer amplification gave estimated nucleated cell counts. Clones were sequenced by immunoSEQ multiplex PCR, and TCRdb holds only the in-frame ones, with some missing. The DNA was the basis for D and trimming; V, J and clone size are from that table. In the table there are 30,000 to 40,000 clones, more than 70% of which are singletons. This CDR3 spans 17 amino acids. V gave up 0 bases and J gave up 4 bases; unmatched junction bases: 6. Germline lookup yields CDR1 SGDLS and CDR2 YYNGEE. The chain links TRBV9 to TRBJ2-2, with TRBD1 matching 10 bases. The sequencing sample was made of peripheral blood. This receptor was identified in a human donor with active COVID-19. The donor label of this sample is uncertain. DNA for the CDR3: TGTGCCAGCAGCGTAGAGGGGGGGACAGGGGTCACCGGGGAGCTGTTTTTT. Amino acids: CASSVEGGTGVTGELFF.